These 3 T cell receptor beta chains were sequenced from one sample in a study of cytomegalovirus exposure and HLA in healthy donors. Here immunoSEQ multiplex PCR was the method, and the copy in TCRdb shows in-frame clones only, minus some. Of approximately 73,000 clones listed, roughly 95% were seen once; the top ten hold over 3%. Material: PBMCs. These receptors were taken from a man aged 18 to 30 in good health and CMV-seronegative.

The chain combines TRBV5-1 with TRBJ1-1; no clear D gene. V was clipped by 0 bases and J by 7 bases, with 10 bases between them. The CDR3 runs 13 residues. Germline V CDR1 and CDR2: SGHRS, YFSETQ. DNA of the CDR3: TGCGCCAGCAGCTTGGCAGGTTCCGTTGAAGCTTTCTTT. This sequence encodes CASSLAGSVEAFF.

The rearrangement joins TRBV29-1 to TRBJ2-5, with 9 bases identical to TRBD2. The CDR3 runs to 15 residues. The germline CDR1 and CDR2 sequences are SQVTM and ANQGSEA. Losses at the gene ends were 3 bases for V and 1 base for J; bases not matched to a gene: 6. The DNA for the CDR3 is TGCAGCGTTGACAGGCGGGGGGGCCCCCAAGAGACCCAGTACTTC. Translating it yields CSVDRRGGPQETQYF.

The V and J genes are TRBV14 and TRBJ1-2; 7 bases map to TRBD1. The CDR3 is made up of 13 amino acids. After removal of 6 bases from V and 8 bases from J, the junction contained 9 bases not matched to a gene. CDR1 and CDR2 from the germline V gene are SGHDN and FVKESK. The CDR3 loop reads CASSTGVYEGYTF. The CDR3 DNA sequence: TGTGCCAGCAGTACAGGGGTATATGAAGGCTACACCTTC.